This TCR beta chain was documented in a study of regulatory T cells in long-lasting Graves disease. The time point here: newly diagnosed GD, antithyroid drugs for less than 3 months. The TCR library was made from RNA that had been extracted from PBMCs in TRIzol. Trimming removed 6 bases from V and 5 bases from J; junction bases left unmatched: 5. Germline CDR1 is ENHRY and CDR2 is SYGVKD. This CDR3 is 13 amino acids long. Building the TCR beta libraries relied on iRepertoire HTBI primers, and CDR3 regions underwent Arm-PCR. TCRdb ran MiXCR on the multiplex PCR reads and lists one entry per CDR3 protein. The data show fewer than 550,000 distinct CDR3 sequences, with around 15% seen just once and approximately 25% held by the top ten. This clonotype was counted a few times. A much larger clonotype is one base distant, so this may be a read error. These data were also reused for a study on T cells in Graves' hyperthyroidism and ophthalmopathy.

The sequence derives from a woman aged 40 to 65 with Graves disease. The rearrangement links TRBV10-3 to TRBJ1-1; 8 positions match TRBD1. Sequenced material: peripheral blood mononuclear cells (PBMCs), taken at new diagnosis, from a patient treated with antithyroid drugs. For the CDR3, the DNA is TGTGCCATCAGCACGCAGGGGGCAACTGAAGCTTTCTTT. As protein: CAISTQGATEAFF.